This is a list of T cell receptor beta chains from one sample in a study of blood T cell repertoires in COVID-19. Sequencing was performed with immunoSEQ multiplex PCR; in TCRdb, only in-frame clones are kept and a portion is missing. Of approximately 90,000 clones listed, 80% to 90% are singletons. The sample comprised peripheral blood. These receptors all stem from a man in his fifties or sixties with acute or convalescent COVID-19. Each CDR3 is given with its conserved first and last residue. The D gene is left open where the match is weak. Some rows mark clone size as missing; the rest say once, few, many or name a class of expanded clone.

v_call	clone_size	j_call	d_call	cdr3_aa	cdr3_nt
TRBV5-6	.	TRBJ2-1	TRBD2	CASSAAHAGGPHSYNEQFF	TGTGCCAGCAGCGCTGCCCACGCGGGGGGGCCCCACTCCTACAATGAGCAGTTCTTC
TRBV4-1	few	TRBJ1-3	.	CASSQDMGNTIYF	TGCGCCAGCAGCCAAGATATGGGAAACACCATATATTTT
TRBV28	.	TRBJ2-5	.	CASSPQGRGRETQYF	TGTGCCAGCAGTCCACAGGGTAGGGGGAGAGAGACCCAGTACTTC
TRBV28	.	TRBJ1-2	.	CATNMGTNYGYTF	TGTGCCACCAACATGGGCACTAACTATGGCTACACCTTC
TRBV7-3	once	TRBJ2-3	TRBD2	CANGLAGVTDTQYF	TGTGCCAACGGACTAGCGGGGGTCACAGATACGCAGTATTTT
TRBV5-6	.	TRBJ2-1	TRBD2	CASRIFGGGNNEQFF	TGTGCCAGCAGGATATTCGGCGGGGGGAACAATGAGCAGTTCTTC
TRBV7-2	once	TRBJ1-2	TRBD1	CASNGQGGNYGYTF	TGTGCCAGCAACGGACAGGGGGGGAACTATGGCTACACCTTC
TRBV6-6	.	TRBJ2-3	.	CASGGRPDTQYF	TGTGCCAGCGGGGGCCGCCCAGATACGCAGTATTTT
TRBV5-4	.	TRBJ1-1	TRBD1	CASSPQTGRNTEAFF	TGTGCCAGCAGCCCCCAGACAGGGAGGAACACTGAAGCTTTCTTT
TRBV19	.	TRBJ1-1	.	CASSPRGINTEAFF	TGTGCCAGTAGTCCCCGGGGGATTAACACTGAAGCTTTCTTT
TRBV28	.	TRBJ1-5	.	CASSLPGGNQPQHF	TGTGCCAGCAGTTTACCGGGAGGCAATCAGCCCCAGCATTTT
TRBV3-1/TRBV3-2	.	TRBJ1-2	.	CASSPLDRPNYGYTF	TGTGCCAGCAGCCCTTTAGACAGGCCGAACTATGGCTACACCTTC
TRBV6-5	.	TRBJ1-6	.	CASSSRVGVPLHF	TGTGCCAGCAGCTCCCGCGTCGGGGTACCCCTCCACTTT
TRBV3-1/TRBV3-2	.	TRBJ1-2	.	CASSQGGPATSYGYTF	TGTGCCAGCAGCCAAGGAGGGCCAGCAACCTCCTATGGCTACACCTTC
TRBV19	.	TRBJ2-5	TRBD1	CASRDGQGGRETQYF	TGTGCCAGTCGGGACGGACAGGGGGGTCGAGAGACCCAGTACTTC
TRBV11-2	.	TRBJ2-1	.	CASSLRRGSYNEQFF	TGTGCCAGCAGCTTAAGGCGGGGTTCCTACAATGAGCAGTTCTTC
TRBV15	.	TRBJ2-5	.	CATSRDGSETQYF	TGTGCCACCAGCAGAGATGGGAGCGAGACCCAGTACTTC
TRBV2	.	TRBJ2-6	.	CAVSRGSGANVLTF	TGTGCCGTCTCCCGGGGCTCTGGGGCCAACGTCCTGACTTTC
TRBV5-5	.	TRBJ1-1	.	CASSLGAEPNTEAFF	TGTGCCAGCAGCTTGGGCGCGGAACCGAACACTGAAGCTTTCTTT
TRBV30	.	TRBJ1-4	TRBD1	CAWSRGQGALEKLFF	TGTGCCTGGAGTAGAGGACAGGGGGCACTTGAAAAACTGTTTTTT
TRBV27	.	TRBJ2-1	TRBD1	CASSLTPGQGFYEQFF	TGTGCCAGCAGTCTAACTCCGGGACAGGGGTTCTATGAGCAGTTCTTC
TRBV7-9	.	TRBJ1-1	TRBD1	CASSWRDRGGEAFF	TGTGCCAGCAGCTGGAGGGACAGGGGAGGTGAAGCTTTCTTT
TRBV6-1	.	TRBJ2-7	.	CASSGKAAKITYEQYF	TGTGCCAGCAGTGGGAAGGCGGCAAAAATCACCTACGAGCAGTACTTC
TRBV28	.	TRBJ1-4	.	CASGPTARPGTRAMWLFF	TGTGCCAGCGGGCCCACGGCCCGTCCCGGGACACGGGCGATGTGGCTGTTTTTT
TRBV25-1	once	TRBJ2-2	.	CASRPRGAATGELFF	TGTGCCAGCAGGCCCCGGGGGGCTGCTACCGGGGAGCTGTTTTTT
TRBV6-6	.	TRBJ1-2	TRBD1	CASSRPSTGNGYTF	TGTGCCAGCAGTCGACCCTCGACAGGGAATGGCTACACCTTC
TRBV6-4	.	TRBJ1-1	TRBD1	CASSEQGANTEAFF	TGTGCCAGCAGTGAACAGGGGGCGAACACTGAAGCTTTCTTT
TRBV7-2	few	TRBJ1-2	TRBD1	CASSSQQGNYGYTF	TGTGCCAGCAGCTCCCAACAGGGGAACTATGGCTACACCTTC
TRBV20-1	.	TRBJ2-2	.	CSASPLNTGELFF	TGCAGTGCTAGTCCTCTGAACACCGGGGAGCTGTTTTTT
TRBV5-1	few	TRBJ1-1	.	CASSLTGKNTEAFF	TGCGCCAGCAGCTTGACAGGGAAGAACACTGAAGCTTTCTTT
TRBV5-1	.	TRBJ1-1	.	CASSLYDRMNTEAFF	TGCGCCAGCAGCTTGTACGACAGAATGAACACTGAAGCTTTCTTT
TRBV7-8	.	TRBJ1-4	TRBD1	CASSRRQGEGEKLFF	TGTGCCAGCAGCCGCCGACAGGGCGAAGGCGAAAAACTGTTTTTT
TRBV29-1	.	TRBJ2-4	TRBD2	CSAGRASGGGDIQYF	TGCAGCGCCGGTCGGGCTAGCGGGGGGGGAGACATTCAGTACTTC
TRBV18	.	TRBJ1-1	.	CASSKETKNTEAFF	TGTGCCAGCTCCAAGGAGACTAAGAACACTGAAGCTTTCTTT
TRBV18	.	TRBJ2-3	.	CASSPRQASTDTQYF	TGTGCCAGCTCACCACGGCAGGCGAGCACAGATACGCAGTATTTT
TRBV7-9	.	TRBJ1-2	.	CAGSYRETNYGYTF	TGTGCCGGTTCCTACAGGGAAACTAACTATGGCTACACCTTC
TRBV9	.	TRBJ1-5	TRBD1	CASSVGDSFEPQHF	TGTGCCAGCAGCGTGGGGGACAGTTTTGAGCCCCAGCATTTT
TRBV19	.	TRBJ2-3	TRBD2	CASSMGLAEIDTQYF	TGTGCCAGTAGTATGGGCCTAGCGGAGATAGATACGCAGTATTTT
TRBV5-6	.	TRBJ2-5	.	CASSLTQETQYF	TGTGCCAGCAGCTTGACTCAAGAGACCCAGTACTTC
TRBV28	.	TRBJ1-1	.	CASSLGGWQGWGTEAFF	TGTGCCAGCAGTCTAGGGGGTTGGCAGGGATGGGGGACTGAAGCTTTCTTT
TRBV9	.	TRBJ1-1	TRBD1	CASSATGTANTEAFF	TGTGCCAGCAGCGCCACCGGGACAGCGAACACTGAAGCTTTCTTT
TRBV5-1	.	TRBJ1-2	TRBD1	CASSLGQGTNYGYTF	TGCGCCAGCAGCTTGGGACAGGGAACTAACTATGGCTACACCTTC
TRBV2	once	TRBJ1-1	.	CASSEQALNTEAFF	TGTGCCAGCAGTGAACAGGCCTTGAACACTGAAGCTTTCTTT
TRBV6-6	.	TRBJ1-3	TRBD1	CASSRGWGNTIYF	TGTGCCAGCAGCAGGGGGTGGGGAAACACCATATATTTT
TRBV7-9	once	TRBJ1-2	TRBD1	CASSYDRGDYGYTF	TGTGCCAGCAGCTACGACAGGGGCGACTATGGCTACACCTTC
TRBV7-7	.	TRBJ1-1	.	CASSLGSGGGLGTEAFF	TGTGCCAGCAGCTTAGGTAGTGGGGGGGGTTTGGGCACTGAAGCTTTCTTT
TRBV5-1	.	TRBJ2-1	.	CASSLNRVSSYNEQFF	TGCGCCAGCAGCTTGAACCGGGTCAGCTCCTACAATGAGCAGTTCTTC
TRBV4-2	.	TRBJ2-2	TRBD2	CASSQDWLAGGRRELFF	TGTGCCAGCAGCCAAGATTGGCTAGCGGGGGGTAGGAGGGAGCTGTTTTTT
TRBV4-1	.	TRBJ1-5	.	CASSQETDNQPQHF	TGCGCCAGCAGCCAAGAGACAGACAATCAGCCCCAGCATTTT
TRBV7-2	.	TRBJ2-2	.	CASSEKRELFF	TGTGCCAGCAGCGAGAAGAGGGAGCTGTTTTTT
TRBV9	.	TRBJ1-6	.	CASSVGGGSPLHF	TGTGCCAGCAGCGTAGGGGGAGGTTCACCCCTCCACTTT